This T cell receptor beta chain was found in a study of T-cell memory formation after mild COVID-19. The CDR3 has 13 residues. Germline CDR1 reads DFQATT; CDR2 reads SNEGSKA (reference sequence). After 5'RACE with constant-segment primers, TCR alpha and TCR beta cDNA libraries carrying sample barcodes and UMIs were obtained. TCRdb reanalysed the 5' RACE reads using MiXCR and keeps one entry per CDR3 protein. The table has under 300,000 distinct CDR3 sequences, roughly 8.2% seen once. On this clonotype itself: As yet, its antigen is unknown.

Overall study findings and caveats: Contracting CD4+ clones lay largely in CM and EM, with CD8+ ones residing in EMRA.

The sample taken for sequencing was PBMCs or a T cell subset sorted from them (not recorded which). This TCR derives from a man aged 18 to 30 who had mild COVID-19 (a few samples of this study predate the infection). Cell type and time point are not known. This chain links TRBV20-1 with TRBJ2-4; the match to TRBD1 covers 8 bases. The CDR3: CSGPGPGQAIQYF. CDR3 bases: TGCAGCGGTCCTGGTCCGGGACAGGCAATTCAGTACTTC.